Below, 24 T cell receptor beta chains from the same sample are listed, as sequenced in a study of early T cells in non-severe SARS-CoV-2 infection. TCRdb reprocessed the 5' RACE reads with MiXCR, giving one entry per CDR3 protein. Of about 55,000 distinct CDR3 sequences detected, around 8% appear once; the ten largest clones hold about 4.2%. What was sequenced was whole blood. All receptors come from an adult who was a healthcare worker with PCR-confirmed SARS-CoV-2 infection or an uninfected control (not recorded which).

The J gene is TRBJ2-7, the V gene TRBV6-6; 7 nucleotides agree with TRBD1. The V segment lost 5 bases and the J segment 6 bases; nucleotides outside the gene matches: 13. The CDR3 loop spans 15 amino acids. Germline V CDR1 and CDR2: MNHNY, SVGAGI (reference sequence). The CDR3 loop reads CASSPPGQVLTEQYF. CDR3 DNA sequence: TGTGCCAGCAGTCCGCCCGGACAGGTGTTAACCGAGCAGTACTTC.

This chain links TRBV5-1 with TRBJ2-3; 9 bases match TRBD2. Trimming removed 4 bases from V and 2 bases from J; junction bases left unmatched: 8. CDR1 and CDR2 from the germline V gene are SGHRS and YFSETQ. The CDR3 sequence is 16 residues long. The CDR3 is CASSGGLAGHTDTQYF. CDR3 bases: TGCGCCAGCAGCGGGGGGCTAGCGGGGCACACAGATACGCAGTATTTT.

This clonotype turned up a few times. The V gene is TRBV5-1, the J gene TRBJ2-6; D not resolved. Germline loops: CDR1 SGHRS, CDR2 YFSETQ. The CDR3 sequence is 15 residues long. V was trimmed by 7 bases and J by 2 bases, leaving 13 bases between them. CDR3 sequence reads: CASAPVKPGANVLTF. The CDR3 DNA follows: TGCGCCAGCGCACCCGTGAAGCCTGGGGCCAACGTCCTGACTTTC.

This clonotype was seen once. V is TRBV10-3 and J is TRBJ1-1, with D perhaps TRBD1 (6 bases). This CDR3 region has 13 residues. The V end lost 8 bases, the J end lost 0 bases, and 10 bases lay between the germline ends. Germline CDR1 is ENHRY and CDR2 is SYGVKD. The DNA of the CDR3 is TGTGCCATCCACAGGGACCTGAACACTGAAGCTTTCTTT. Protein sequence: CAIHRDLNTEAFF.

The table lists this clonotype with a few counts. This chain uses TRBV6-1 with TRBJ1-1; D possibly corresponds to TRBD1 (5 bases). CDR1 and CDR2 from the germline V gene are MNHNS and SASEGT. V shed 1 base and J shed 3 bases, with 12 bases lying between them. The CDR3 runs to 15 residues. The CDR3 region is CASSEVFRDHTEAFF. Here the CDR3 DNA reads TGTGCCAGCAGTGAAGTTTTCAGGGACCACACTGAAGCTTTCTTT.

This clonotype occurred many times. The chain employs TRBV25-1 and TRBJ2-7; D perhaps matches TRBD1 (6 bases). From germline, CDR1 is MGHDK and CDR2 SYGVNS. The CDR3 extends over 15 amino acids. Trimming shortened V by 6 bases and J by 3 bases, and 18 bases separated the two germline ends. The CDR3 region has the DNA TGTGCCAGCAGCAATGCCGGGACAAGAGTCTACGAGCAGTACTTC. Its translation: CASSNAGTRVYEQYF.

J is TRBJ2-3 and V is TRBV9; D ambiguous. The CDR3 contains 14 residues. Germline lookup yields CDR1 SGDLS and CDR2 YYNGEE. V was clipped by 0 bases and J by 3 bases, with 8 bases between them. The CDR3 reads CASSVEGRTDTQYF. The CDR3 DNA is TGTGCCAGCAGCGTAGAGGGCCGTACAGATACGCAGTATTTT.

This clonotype was counted a few times. The rearrangement uses TRBV27 and TRBJ2-5; TRBD2 matches 14 bases. Unmatched junction bases numbered 23, after V lost 6 bases and J lost 2 bases. The CDR3 length is 22 residues. CDR1 is MNHEY, CDR2 SMNVEV, per germline (reference sequence). The DNA for the CDR3 is TGTGCCAGCAGCTTTCTCATAAACCGACCGGGACTAGCGGGAGAGGGTCAAGAGACCCAGTACTTC. This encodes CASSFLINRPGLAGEGQETQYF.

This sequence joins TRBV20-1 and TRBJ2-4; possibly TRBD1 or TRBD2 for D (6 bases each). V was cut by 5 bases and J by 2 bases, with 7 bases left in between. This CDR3 spans 12 amino acids. Germline V CDR1 and CDR2: DFQATT, SNEGSKA (reference sequence). Written as DNA, the CDR3 is TGCAGTGCTCGGGGGCCCAAAAACATTCAGTACTTC. Translation: CSARGPKNIQYF.

This clonotype was detected only a few times. This chain connects TRBV5-1 to TRBJ2-2; possibly TRBD2 for D (5 bases). V lost 0 bases to trimming and J lost 1 base, with 13 bases between them. The CDR3 contains 17 residues. Germline V gene sequence: CDR1 SGHRS, CDR2 YFSETQ. DNA of the CDR3: TGCGCCAGCAGCTTGGCGATAGGACTCTTGAACACCGGGGAGCTGTTTTTT. Its translation is CASSLAIGLLNTGELFF.

By its share, this clonotype is medium-sized. This chain links TRBV6-4 with TRBJ2-1; 10 bases align to TRBD2. This CDR3 spans 15 amino acids. Germline V gives CDR1 MRHNA, CDR2 SNTAGT. With V trimmed by 5 bases and J by 8 bases, 9 bases remained unmatched. The CDR3 coding sequence is TGTGCCAGCAGTTGGTCAGCGGGAGGGAAAGATGAGCAGTTCTTC. Translated: CASSWSAGGKDEQFF.

The CDR3 bases are TGCAGCGCCGTTAACAGGGAAGGGACCGGGGAGCTGTTTTTT. Translating gives CSAVNREGTGELFF. The genes are TRBV29-1 and TRBJ2-2; TRBD1 is a possible D gene (6 bases). Germline lookup yields CDR1 SQVTM and CDR2 ANQGSEA. There are 14 residues in the CDR3. The V end lost 7 bases, the J end lost 5 bases, and 17 bases lay between the germline ends.

V usage is TRBV5-1 and J usage is TRBJ2-1, with D maybe TRBD2 (6 bases). V was clipped by 0 bases and J by 4 bases, with 11 bases between them. Germline V gene lookup returns CDR1 SGHRS and CDR2 YFSETQ. The CDR3 is made up of 15 amino acids. The CDR3: CASSLVRELYNEQFF. CDR3 nucleotide sequence: TGCGCCAGCAGCTTGGTGCGGGAACTTTACAATGAGCAGTTCTTC.

The J gene is TRBJ2-1, the V gene TRBV6-6, with D uncertain. Germline-derived CDR1 and CDR2 are MNHNY and SVGAGI (reference sequence). Trimming stripped 2 bases from V and 5 bases from J, with 4 bases between. CDR3 length equals 12 residues. The CDR3 bases are TGTGCCAGCAGTTACAGTGACAATGAGCAGTTCTTC. Translating it yields CASSYSDNEQFF.

The genes are TRBV3-1 and TRBJ2-1, with 8 bases fitting TRBD2. V gave up 1 base and J gave up 4 bases; unmatched junction bases: 3. Germline V gene data show CDR1 as LGHDT and CDR2 as YNNKEL (reference sequence). The CDR3 totals 15 residues. CDR3 nucleotide sequence: TGTGCCAGCAGCCAAGGAAAGCGGGGGTACAATGAGCAGTTCTTC. As protein: CASSQGKRGYNEQFF.

In its sample, this clonotype was seen a few times. The chain uses TRBV5-6 and TRBJ1-2; 7 nucleotides line up with TRBD1. J was trimmed by 4 bases and V by 5 bases; bases with no gene match: 2. This CDR3 comprises 12 residues. The germline V gene has CDR1 SGHDT and CDR2 YYEEEE. The CDR3 loop is CASSTGAYGYTF. The CDR3, as DNA: TGTGCCAGCAGTACAGGGGCCTATGGCTACACCTTC. Full variable domain (outside the CDR3, taken from reference TRBV5-6 and TRBJ1-2): DAGVTQSPTHLIKTRGQQVTLRCSPKSGHDTVSWYQQALGQGPQFIFQYYEEEERQRGNFPDRFSGHQFPNYSSELNVNALLLGDSALYLCASSTGAYGYTFGSGTRLTVV.

This clonotype came up a few times. This chain joins TRBV20-1 and TRBJ2-3; 11 bases align to TRBD2. The germline V gene encodes CDR1 DFQATT and CDR2 SNEGSKA (reference sequence). This CDR3 spans 16 amino acids. The V segment lost 0 bases and the J segment 6 bases; nucleotides outside the gene matches: 8. CDR3 coding DNA: TGCAGTGCTAGAGATATGGTAGCGGGAGGGTGGGATACGCAGTATTTT. As protein: CSARDMVAGGWDTQYF.

This clonotype was seen many times. J is TRBJ1-1 and V is TRBV12-5; no reliable D call. The germline gives CDR1 LGHNT, CDR2 FRNRAP. This CDR3 is built from 11 residues. V lost 2 bases and J 7 bases, leaving 5 bases between the germline ends. CDR3 loop: CASGLWDEAFF. As DNA, the CDR3 is TGTGCTAGTGGTTTGTGGGATGAAGCTTTCTTT.

At least ten counts were recorded for this clonotype. The CDR3 bases are TGTGCCACTTCGAAGGGGCCCTACGAGCAGTACTTC. It encodes CATSKGPYEQYF. V usage is TRBV28 and J usage is TRBJ2-7; TRBD1 might be the D (5 bases). The CDR3 has 12 amino acids. Germline V lookup: CDR1 MDHEN, CDR2 SYDVKM. Trimming pared 10 bases from V and 2 bases from J, leaving 12 bases between.

In its sample, this clonotype was seen many times. V gene TRBV29-1 combines with J gene TRBJ2-7; 7 bases match TRBD2. This CDR3 has 14 amino acids. CDR1 and CDR2 from the germline V gene are SQVTM and ANQGSEA. Trimming removed 1 base from V and 4 bases from J; junction bases left unmatched: 7. The CDR3 here is CSVEGLAGQYEQYF. The CDR3 DNA follows: TGCAGCGTTGAAGGGTTAGCGGGCCAATACGAGCAGTACTTC.

The chain uses TRBV5-1 and TRBJ1-1; unclear D gene. The CDR3 covers 13 residues. V dropped 3 bases and J dropped 5 bases, with 11 bases sitting between them. The germline V gene has CDR1 SGHRS and CDR2 YFSETQ. CDR3 sequence reads: CASSSLRETEAFF. The CDR3 nucleotides read TGCGCCAGCAGCTCCCTAAGGGAGACTGAAGCTTTCTTT.

By share, this clonotype ranks as medium-sized. This sequence joins TRBV7-8 and TRBJ1-1; tentative D call: TRBD1 (6 bases). Germline CDR1 reads SGHVS; CDR2 reads FQNEAQ. V was pared by 3 bases and J by 0 bases, with 11 bases between. This CDR3 is 15 amino acids long. This chain's CDR3 is CASSFLQGLNTEAFF. DNA for the CDR3: TGTGCCAGCAGCTTCCTACAGGGATTGAACACTGAAGCTTTCTTT. The whole variable domain, remainder taken from reference TRBV7-8 and TRBJ1-1, is GAGVSQSPRYKVAKRGQDVALRCDPISGHVSLFWYQQALGQGPEFLTYFQNEAQLDKSGLPSDRFFAERPEGSVSTLKIQRTQQEDSAVYLCASSFLQGLNTEAFFGQGTRLTVV.

This rearrangement joins TRBV7-9 to TRBJ2-1; TRBD2 matches at 9 bases. CDR3 length: 15 residues. CDR1 SEHNR and CDR2 FQNEAQ come from the germline V gene (reference sequence). J was trimmed by 7 bases and V by 0 bases; bases with no gene match: 4. CDR3 in DNA: TGTGCCAGCAGCTTAGCTAGCGGGAGAGGGAATGAGCAGTTCTTC. It yields the protein CASSLASGRGNEQFF.

This clonotype was seen repeatedly, ten times or more. The chain is built from TRBV9 and TRBJ2-1; maybe TRBD2 (6 bases). Trimming removed 3 bases at V and 2 bases at J, with 9 bases between. This CDR3 contains 14 residues. Germline V gene lookup returns CDR1 SGDLS and CDR2 YYNGEE. The CDR3, as DNA: TGTGCCAGCAGCGCGGGGACTGCCTACAATGAGCAGTTCTTC. Its translation is CASSAGTAYNEQFF.